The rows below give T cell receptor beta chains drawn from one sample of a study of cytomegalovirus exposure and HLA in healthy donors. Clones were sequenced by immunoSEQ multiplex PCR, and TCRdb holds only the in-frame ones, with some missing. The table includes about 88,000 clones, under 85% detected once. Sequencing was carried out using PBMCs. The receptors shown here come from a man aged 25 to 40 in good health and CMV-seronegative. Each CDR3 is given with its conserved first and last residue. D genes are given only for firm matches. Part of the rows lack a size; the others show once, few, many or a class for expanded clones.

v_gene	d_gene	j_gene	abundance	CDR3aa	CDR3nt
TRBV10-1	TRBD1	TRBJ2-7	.	CASSRDRIDEQYF	TGCGCCAGCAGTAGGGACAGGATTGACGAGCAGTACTTC
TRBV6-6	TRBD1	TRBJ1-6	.	CASSYGDSNSPLHF	TGTGCCAGCAGTTACGGGGACAGCAATTCACCCCTCCACTTT
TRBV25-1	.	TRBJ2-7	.	CASSGGDYEQYF	TGTGCCAGCAGTGGGGGGGACTACGAGCAGTACTTC
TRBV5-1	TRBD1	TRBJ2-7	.	CASSLEGTENSYEQYF	TGCGCCAGCAGCTTGGAGGGGACAGAGAACTCCTACGAGCAGTACTTC
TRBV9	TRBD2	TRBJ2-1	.	CASSATSGVYNEQFF	TGTGCCAGCAGCGCGACTAGCGGGGTGTACAATGAGCAGTTCTTC
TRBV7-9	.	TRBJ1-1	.	CASSTNPGEDTEAFF	TGTGCCAGCAGCACCAACCCCGGGGAAGACACTGAAGCTTTCTTT
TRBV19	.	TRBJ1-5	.	CASNTPSGHRNQPQHF	TGTGCCAGTAATACCCCTTCGGGACACCGGAATCAGCCCCAGCATTTT
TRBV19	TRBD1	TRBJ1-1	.	CASRRKPGQKVMNTEAFF	TGTGCCAGTAGGCGAAAACCGGGACAGAAAGTAATGAACACTGAAGCTTTCTTT
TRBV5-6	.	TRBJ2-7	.	CASSFFGLYEQYF	TGTGCCAGCAGCTTTTTCGGGTTGTACGAGCAGTACTTC
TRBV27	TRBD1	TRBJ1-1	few	CASSLLLGTETEAFF	TGTGCCAGCAGTTTATTGCTGGGGACAGAAACTGAAGCTTTCTTT
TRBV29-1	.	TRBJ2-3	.	CSVRRLDSTDTQYF	TGCAGCGTGCGAAGACTGGATAGCACAGATACGCAGTATTTT
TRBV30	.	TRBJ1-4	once	CAGKTATNEKLFF	TGTGCCGGAAAGACTGCAACTAATGAAAAACTGTTTTTT
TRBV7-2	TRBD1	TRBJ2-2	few	CASSLRGPNTGELFF	TGTGCCAGCAGCTTAAGGGGGCCGAACACCGGGGAGCTGTTTTTT
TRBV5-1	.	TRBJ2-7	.	CASRTGDAYEQYF	TGCGCCAGCAGGACAGGAGACGCCTACGAGCAGTACTTC
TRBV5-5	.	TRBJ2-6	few	CASSLDSSGANVLTF	TGTGCCAGCAGCTTGGACAGCTCTGGGGCCAACGTCCTGACTTTC
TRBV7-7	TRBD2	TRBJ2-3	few	CASSLTTAGSGGTQYF	TGTGCTAGCAGCTTAACGACAGCGGGGTCGGGGGGTACGCAGTATTTT
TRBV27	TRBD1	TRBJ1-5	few	CASSSGTGKGQPQHF	TGTGCCAGCAGTTCAGGGACAGGGAAAGGTCAGCCCCAGCATTTT
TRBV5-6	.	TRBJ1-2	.	CASSGGDSLRFNYGYTF	TGTGCCAGCAGCGGCGGGGACTCGCTGAGATTTAACTATGGCTACACCTTC
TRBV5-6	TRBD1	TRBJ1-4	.	CASSWGQEPGEKLFF	TGTGCCAGCAGCTGGGGACAGGAGCCGGGTGAAAAACTGTTTTTT
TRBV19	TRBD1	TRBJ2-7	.	CASSIEGTGAVIYEQYF	TGTGCCAGTAGTATAGAGGGGACAGGAGCCGTAATCTACGAGCAGTACTTC
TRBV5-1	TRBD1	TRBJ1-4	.	CASRARDRGHEKLFF	TGCGCCAGCAGAGCCCGGGACAGGGGGCATGAAAAACTGTTTTTT
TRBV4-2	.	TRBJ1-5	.	CASSQDRGAQHF	TGTGCCAGCAGCCAAGATCGCGGTGCCCAGCATTTT
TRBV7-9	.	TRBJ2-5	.	CASRFGSQETQYF	TGTGCCAGCAGGTTCGGGTCCCAAGAGACCCAGTACTTC
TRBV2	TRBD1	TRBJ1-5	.	CASRGPGQGMDEPQHF	TGTGCCAGCAGGGGACCGGGACAGGGAATGGATGAGCCCCAGCATTTT
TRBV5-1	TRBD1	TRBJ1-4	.	CASSEQGEKLFF	TGCGCCAGCAGCGAACAGGGGGAAAAACTGTTTTTT
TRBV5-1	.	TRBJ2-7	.	CASSVTTGTSLGEQYF	TGCGCCAGCAGCGTAACTACCGGGACAAGTCTAGGCGAGCAGTACTTC
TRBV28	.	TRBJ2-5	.	CASSVQETQYF	TGTGCCAGCAGCGTTCAAGAGACCCAGTACTTC
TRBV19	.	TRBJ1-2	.	CASSIPWGDYGYTF	TGTGCCAGTAGTATTCCTTGGGGAGACTATGGCTACACCTTC
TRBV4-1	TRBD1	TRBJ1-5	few	CASSQGFLGDRGNQPQHF	TGCGCCAGCAGCCAAGGGTTCCTTGGGGACAGGGGTAATCAGCCCCAGCATTTT
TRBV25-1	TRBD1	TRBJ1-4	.	CASSRLTGGEKLFF	TGTGCCAGCAGCCGGCTGACAGGGGGTGAAAAACTGTTTTTT
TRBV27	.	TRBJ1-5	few	CASSLAADSNQPQHF	TGTGCCAGCAGTTTGGCGGCAGATAGCAATCAGCCCCAGCATTTT
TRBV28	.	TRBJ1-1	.	CASTPLGRSTEAFF	TGTGCCAGCACGCCCCTGGGGAGGAGCACTGAAGCTTTCTTT
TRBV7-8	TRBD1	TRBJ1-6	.	CASSSSPDRANSPLHF	TGTGCCAGCAGCTCTTCCCCGGACAGGGCGAATTCACCCCTCCACTTT
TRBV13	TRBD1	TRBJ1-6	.	CASSRWDSNSYNSPLHF	TGTGCCAGCAGTCGATGGGACAGCAACTCCTATAATTCACCCCTCCACTTT
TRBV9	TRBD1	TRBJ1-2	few	CASSLDRGHGYTF	TGTGCCAGCAGCCTCGACAGGGGGCATGGCTACACCTTC
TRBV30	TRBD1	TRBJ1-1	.	CAWSARDRDTEAFF	TGTGCCTGGAGCGCCCGGGACAGGGACACTGAAGCTTTCTTT
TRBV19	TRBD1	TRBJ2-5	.	CASSIGELGGQTQYF	TGTGCCAGTAGTATCGGGGAACTAGGGGGCCAGACCCAGTACTTC
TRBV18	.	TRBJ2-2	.	CASSRGQWVANTGELFF	TGTGCCAGCTCACGAGGACAGTGGGTTGCGAACACCGGGGAGCTGTTTTTT
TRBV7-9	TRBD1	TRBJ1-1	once	CASSTPGTVVRAFF	TGTGCCAGCAGCACCCCCGGGACAGTGGTTCGAGCTTTCTTT
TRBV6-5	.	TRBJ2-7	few	CASSRPGNEQYF	TGTGCCAGCAGCCGACCAGGGAACGAGCAGTACTTC
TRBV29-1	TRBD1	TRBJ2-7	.	CSGGTGRDEQYF	TGCAGCGGAGGGACAGGGAGGGACGAGCAGTACTTC
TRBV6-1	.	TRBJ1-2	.	CASSEEGGFYGYTF	TGTGCCAGCAGTGAAGAGGGAGGGTTCTATGGCTACACCTTC
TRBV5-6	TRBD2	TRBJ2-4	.	CASSPVAGGADIQYF	TGTGCCAGCAGCCCAGTGGCGGGGGGCGCGGACATTCAGTACTTC
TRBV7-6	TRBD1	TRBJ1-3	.	CASSRQGVGGNTIYF	TGTGCCAGCAGCCGACAGGGAGTCGGTGGAAACACCATATATTTT
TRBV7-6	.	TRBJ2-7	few	CASSLAHSRSYEQYF	TGTGCCAGCAGCTTAGCGCACAGTAGGTCTTACGAGCAGTACTTC
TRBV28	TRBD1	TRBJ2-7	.	CASSIIGQGVLYEQYF	TGTGCCAGCAGTATTATTGGACAGGGGGTTTTATACGAGCAGTACTTC
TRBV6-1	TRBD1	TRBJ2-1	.	CAAEGGTGAYEQFF	TGTGCCGCCGAGGGCGGGACAGGGGCATATGAGCAGTTCTTC
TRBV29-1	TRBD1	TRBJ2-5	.	CSVAGGGGWRETQYF	TGCAGCGTTGCAGGGGGTGGGGGTTGGAGGGAGACCCAGTACTTC
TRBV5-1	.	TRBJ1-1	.	CASSLWEGGDTEAFF	TGCGCCAGCAGCTTGTGGGAGGGAGGAGACACTGAAGCTTTCTTT